A selection of T cell receptor beta chains follows, all from one sample in a study of T-cell memory formation after mild COVID-19. TCRdb ran MiXCR on the 5' RACE reads and lists one entry per CDR3 protein. The profile shows a few hundred thousand distinct CDR3 sequences, 16% of them singletons. Material for sequencing was PBMCs or a T cell subset sorted from them (not recorded which). These receptors originate from a man aged 18-30 years who had mild COVID-19 (a few samples of this study predate the infection). Cell type and time point are not known. Each CDR3 is given with its conserved first and last residue. Fields, in order: CDR3 DNA, CDR3 protein, clone size, D gene, J gene, V gene. A D gene is named only where the DNA matches it firmly. Part of the rows lack a size; the others show once, few, many or a class for expanded clones.

CDR3 DNA: TGTGCCAGCTCACCACTGTACGGGGACACCTACGAGCAGTACTTC
CDR3 protein: CASSPLYGDTYEQYF
clone size: NA
D gene: NA
J gene: TRBJ2-7
V gene: TRBV18

CDR3 DNA: TGTGCCAGCAGTGAGGCCGTGGGTGATCAGCCCCAGCATTTT
CDR3 protein: CASSEAVGDQPQHF
clone size: NA
D gene: NA
J gene: TRBJ1-5
V gene: TRBV25-1

CDR3 DNA: TGTGCCAGCAGTCCCCTCGGTTCTGGCTACACCTTC
CDR3 protein: CASSPLGSGYTF
clone size: once
D gene: NA
J gene: TRBJ1-2
V gene: TRBV6-6

CDR3 DNA: TGTGCCAGCAGCTTCAACGTGAATCAGCCCCAGCATTTT
CDR3 protein: CASSFNVNQPQHF
clone size: few
D gene: NA
J gene: TRBJ1-5
V gene: TRBV7-2

CDR3 DNA: TGCGCCAGCAGCCAGACAGGGGCTGATTATTCACCCCTCCACTTT
CDR3 protein: CASSQTGADYSPLHF
clone size: NA
D gene: TRBD1
J gene: TRBJ1-6
V gene: TRBV10-2

CDR3 DNA: TGCGCCAGCAGCTTGGGCCCAGCGACTAGCACAGATACGCAGTATTTT
CDR3 protein: CASSLGPATSTDTQYF
clone size: many
D gene: NA
J gene: TRBJ2-3
V gene: TRBV5-1

CDR3 DNA: TGCAGCGTTGAACTAGCGCCAGATACGCAGTATTTT
CDR3 protein: CSVELAPDTQYF
clone size: NA
D gene: NA
J gene: TRBJ2-3
V gene: TRBV29-1

CDR3 DNA: TGTGCCAGCCGTGGGGCCACGAACACTGAAGCTTTCTTT
CDR3 protein: CASRGATNTEAFF
clone size: NA
D gene: NA
J gene: TRBJ1-1
V gene: TRBV7-3

CDR3 DNA: TGTGCCAGCAGCCCATCAGGGGGCTATAACGGGGAGCTGTTTTTT
CDR3 protein: CASSPSGGYNGELFF
clone size: NA
D gene: TRBD1
J gene: TRBJ2-2
V gene: TRBV5-5

CDR3 DNA: TGTGCCAGCAGCGAACAACTAGCGGGGGGGCCTAAGTTCTTC
CDR3 protein: CASSEQLAGGPKFF
clone size: NA
D gene: TRBD2
J gene: TRBJ2-1
V gene: TRBV7-3

CDR3 DNA: TGTGCCAGCAGTTATTCCCAGGCTTACGAGCAGTACTTC
CDR3 protein: CASSYSQAYEQYF
clone size: few
D gene: NA
J gene: TRBJ2-7
V gene: TRBV6-2/TRBV6-3

CDR3 DNA: TGCAGTGCTCTCAGGGAGCCAGGGGAGACCCAGTACTTC
CDR3 protein: CSALREPGETQYF
clone size: NA
D gene: NA
J gene: TRBJ2-5
V gene: TRBV20-1

CDR3 DNA: TGCAGTGCTGGATCTAGCGGGGGGGCAAATACGCAGTATTTT
CDR3 protein: CSAGSSGGANTQYF
clone size: many
D gene: TRBD2
J gene: TRBJ2-3
V gene: TRBV20-1

CDR3 DNA: TGTGCCAGCAGCCACCAGCGGGGGGGCACCGGGGAGCTGTTTTTT
CDR3 protein: CASSHQRGGTGELFF
clone size: few
D gene: TRBD2
J gene: TRBJ2-2
V gene: TRBV4-2

CDR3 DNA: TGTGCCAGTAGTTGGGAACGCAATCAGCCCCAGCATTTT
CDR3 protein: CASSWERNQPQHF
clone size: NA
D gene: NA
J gene: TRBJ1-5
V gene: TRBV19

CDR3 DNA: TGCAGTGCCCTGGCCGGGGCTAGCACAGATACGCAGTATTTT
CDR3 protein: CSALAGASTDTQYF
clone size: few
D gene: NA
J gene: TRBJ2-3
V gene: TRBV20-1

CDR3 DNA: TGTGCCAGCAGCGCCAGCGGTTACACAGATACGCAGTATTTT
CDR3 protein: CASSASGYTDTQYF
clone size: many
D gene: NA
J gene: TRBJ2-3
V gene: TRBV7-3

CDR3 DNA: TGTGCCTGGACCCCCGGTGGGGGGTTTGGAAACACCATATATTTT
CDR3 protein: CAWTPGGGFGNTIYF
clone size: NA
D gene: NA
J gene: TRBJ1-3
V gene: TRBV30

CDR3 DNA: TGTGCCAGTAGTTGGACTAGCTGGGATACGCAGTATTTT
CDR3 protein: CASSWTSWDTQYF
clone size: NA
D gene: TRBD2
J gene: TRBJ2-3
V gene: TRBV19

CDR3 DNA: TGCGCCAGCAGCCCCAGGGTGGCCCAAGAGACCCAGTACTTC
CDR3 protein: CASSPRVAQETQYF
clone size: few
D gene: NA
J gene: TRBJ2-5
V gene: TRBV5-1

CDR3 DNA: TGTGCCAGCAGCCCTGGGGGGGTAGGATTCCAGCCCCAGCATTTT
CDR3 protein: CASSPGGVGFQPQHF
clone size: NA
D gene: NA
J gene: TRBJ1-5
V gene: TRBV7-2

CDR3 DNA: TGCGCCAGCAACCAAAATGGGAACACTGAAGCTTTCTTT
CDR3 protein: CASNQNGNTEAFF
clone size: NA
D gene: NA
J gene: TRBJ1-1
V gene: TRBV5-1

CDR3 DNA: TGTGCCAGCAGCTTCGCCGAGGGGGGGCGCCCGTATTTT
CDR3 protein: CASSFAEGGRPYF
clone size: NA
D gene: NA
J gene: TRBJ2-3
V gene: TRBV11-2

CDR3 DNA: TGTGCCAGCAGTGAGCTGATGACAGGGGGTACCACCGGGGAGCTGTTTTTT
CDR3 protein: CASSELMTGGTTGELFF
clone size: NA
D gene: TRBD1
J gene: TRBJ2-2
V gene: TRBV25-1

CDR3 DNA: TGTGCCAGCAGTTCCAGGGTTACGAGCTCCTATAATTCACCCCTCCACTTT
CDR3 protein: CASSSRVTSSYNSPLHF
clone size: NA
D gene: NA
J gene: TRBJ1-6
V gene: TRBV27

CDR3 DNA: TGTGCCAGCAGTTTACAAGGCGGGGGGCAGTTCTTC
CDR3 protein: CASSLQGGGQFF
clone size: NA
D gene: TRBD2
J gene: TRBJ2-1
V gene: TRBV27

CDR3 DNA: TGTGCCAGCAGCTTGACAGGTCTATATAGCAATCAGCCCCAGCATTTT
CDR3 protein: CASSLTGLYSNQPQHF
clone size: few
D gene: NA
J gene: TRBJ1-5
V gene: TRBV5-6

CDR3 DNA: TGTGCCAGCAGCCCACAGGGGACGGAGACCCAGTACTTC
CDR3 protein: CASSPQGTETQYF
clone size: few
D gene: TRBD1
J gene: TRBJ2-5
V gene: TRBV7-7

CDR3 DNA: TGTGCCAGCTCACTCGGACGGGTTGATGGCTACACCTTC
CDR3 protein: CASSLGRVDGYTF
clone size: NA
D gene: NA
J gene: TRBJ1-2
V gene: TRBV18

CDR3 DNA: TGTGCCAGCAGCCCATTCACAGATACGCAGTATTTT
CDR3 protein: CASSPFTDTQYF
clone size: many
D gene: NA
J gene: TRBJ2-3
V gene: TRBV7-2

CDR3 DNA: TGTGCCAGCAGCCAAGATGGGGGGGCGGAGAAGTTCTTC
CDR3 protein: CASSQDGGAEKFF
clone size: NA
D gene: NA
J gene: TRBJ2-1
V gene: TRBV3-1

CDR3 DNA: TGTGCCAGCAGCTCGACTCGGCACGAGCAGTACTTC
CDR3 protein: CASSSTRHEQYF
clone size: few
D gene: NA
J gene: TRBJ2-7
V gene: TRBV7-2

CDR3 DNA: TGCAGTGCTAGAGACCGTGGAGGGAGTACTGAAGCTTTCTTT
CDR3 protein: CSARDRGGSTEAFF
clone size: few
D gene: NA
J gene: TRBJ1-1
V gene: TRBV20-1

CDR3 DNA: TGTGCCAGCGCCAAGGGAGCTGCAGATACGCAGTATTTT
CDR3 protein: CASAKGAADTQYF
clone size: NA
D gene: NA
J gene: TRBJ2-3
V gene: TRBV12-3/TRBV12-4

CDR3 DNA: TGTGCCAGCATCGAATCTTCTAGCGGAGAGACCCAGTACTTC
CDR3 protein: CASIESSSGETQYF
clone size: many
D gene: TRBD2
J gene: TRBJ2-5
V gene: TRBV11-1

CDR3 DNA: TGTGCCAGCAGCTTAGCGGCCGGGCAGGGCAATGAGCAGTTCTTC
CDR3 protein: CASSLAAGQGNEQFF
clone size: NA
D gene: NA
J gene: TRBJ2-1
V gene: TRBV11-2

CDR3 DNA: TGTGCCAGCAGCTTAGGCAGGGGGCTCGATGGTTCACCCCTCCACTTT
CDR3 protein: CASSLGRGLDGSPLHF
clone size: few
D gene: TRBD1
J gene: TRBJ1-6
V gene: TRBV7-2

CDR3 DNA: TGCGCCAGCAGCCAGACACACCGAGGGGATGAAAAACTGTTTTTT
CDR3 protein: CASSQTHRGDEKLFF
clone size: NA
D gene: NA
J gene: TRBJ1-4
V gene: TRBV4-1

CDR3 DNA: TGCAGTGCTAGAGATCTGGGACAGGGTAGAGACACTGAAGCTTTCTTT
CDR3 protein: CSARDLGQGRDTEAFF
clone size: NA
D gene: TRBD1
J gene: TRBJ1-1
V gene: TRBV20-1

CDR3 DNA: TGTGCCAGCAGTGAATTGGGCGGGGGGGCTAAGAACTTC
CDR3 protein: CASSELGGGAKNF
clone size: NA
D gene: TRBD2
J gene: TRBJ2-4
V gene: TRBV2

CDR3 DNA: TGTGCCACGCGTACAGCCGCGACGATGAACACTGAAGCTTTCTTT
CDR3 protein: CATRTAATMNTEAFF
clone size: few
D gene: NA
J gene: TRBJ1-1
V gene: TRBV19

CDR3 DNA: TGCGCCAGCAGCCAAGATGCCGGGACAGGGGACCGTAAACTCTACGAGCAGTACTTC
CDR3 protein: CASSQDAGTGDRKLYEQYF
clone size: NA
D gene: TRBD1
J gene: TRBJ2-7
V gene: TRBV4-1

CDR3 DNA: TGTGCCAGCAGTGGAACAGGGGCTAACTATGGCTACACCTTC
CDR3 protein: CASSGTGANYGYTF
clone size: few
D gene: TRBD1
J gene: TRBJ1-2
V gene: TRBV6-1

CDR3 DNA: TGCGCCAGCAGCCAAGATAAAGGACAGGGAGTACCAGATACGCAGTATTTT
CDR3 protein: CASSQDKGQGVPDTQYF
clone size: many
D gene: TRBD1
J gene: TRBJ2-3
V gene: TRBV4-1

CDR3 DNA: TGTGCCAGCAGCGCCATAGCGGGGGGCCAACAAGAGACCCAGTACTTC
CDR3 protein: CASSAIAGGQQETQYF
clone size: NA
D gene: TRBD2
J gene: TRBJ2-5
V gene: TRBV9

CDR3 DNA: TGTGCCAGCAGTCCACCCGGTAGCGGGGCTTACAATGAGCAGTTCTTC
CDR3 protein: CASSPPGSGAYNEQFF
clone size: NA
D gene: TRBD2
J gene: TRBJ2-1
V gene: TRBV12-3/TRBV12-4